These T cell receptor beta chains were read from a single sample in a study of STAT5B mutations in CD4+ large granular lymphocyte leukemia. Produced via immunoSEQ multiplex PCR; TCRdb's table is partial and in-frame only. The sample includes roughly 26,000 clones, around 86% of them seen just once. Sequencing was carried out using CD4+ T cells from blood buffy coats. Receptor source: a human donor in good health. The CDR3 runs from the conserved cysteine through the conserved F or W. A D gene is named only where the DNA matches it firmly. Rows may omit the clone size; those that give it use once, few, many or a size class.

- TRBJ1-2 TRBV6-5 once CASSYSETGGYTF TGTGCCAGCAGTTACTCCGAGACGGGGGGCTACACCTTC
- TRBJ2-7 TRBV11-3 - CASSLSSLGQHRSGQYEQYF TGTGCCAGCAGCTTATCAAGTCTGGGACAGCACCGTAGCGGGCAATACGAGCAGTACTTC
- TRBJ1-2 TRBV5-4 few CASSLAGTNGYTF TGTGCCAGCAGCTTGGCAGGGACGAATGGCTACACCTTC
- TRBJ1-3 TRBV5-1 - CASSSGQLSSGNTIYF TGCGCCAGCAGCTCCGGACAGCTAAGCTCTGGAAACACCATATATTTT
TRBD1 TRBJ1-5 TRBV27 - CASSLSGGGSRGIGNQPQHF TGTGCCAGCAGTTTATCGGGCGGGGGCTCCAGGGGGATAGGCAATCAGCCCCAGCATTTT
- TRBJ2-3 TRBV30 - CAWSSGHPSTDTQYF TGTGCCTGGAGCTCGGGACACCCTAGCACAGATACGCAGTATTTT
TRBD2 TRBJ2-5 TRBV11-3 - CASSLVRLAGGQETQYF TGTGCCAGCAGCTTAGTGCGGCTAGCGGGAGGGCAAGAGACCCAGTACTTC
- TRBJ1-4 TRBV5-4 - CASSSAGAEGGKLFF TGTGCCAGCAGCTCAGCGGGGGCGGAGGGGGGAAAACTGTTTTTT
- TRBJ2-3 TRBV4-1 few CASSQDRLATDTQYF TGCGCCAGCAGCCAAGACCGGCTAGCCACAGATACGCAGTATTTT
TRBD1 TRBJ1-1 TRBV30 - CAWSVRNRGAPAEWAFF TGTGCCTGGAGTGTACGGAACAGGGGAGCACCAGCGGAATGGGCTTTCTTT
- TRBJ1-2 TRBV6-5 - CASSYSMGGGYTF TGTGCCAGCAGTTACTCGATGGGCGGAGGCTACACCTTC
TRBD1 TRBJ1-1 TRBV9 - CASSKGDRGGSTEAFF TGTGCCAGCAGCAAAGGAGACAGGGGGGGGAGCACTGAAGCTTTCTTT
- TRBJ2-1 TRBV27 once CASSTGSIGNEQFF TGTGCCAGCAGTACAGGGAGTATAGGCAATGAGCAGTTCTTC
TRBD1 TRBJ1-2 TRBV5-4 - CASSSRGTLVYGYTF TGTGCCAGTAGCTCCAGGGGGACACTTGTCTATGGCTACACCTTC
TRBD1 TRBJ2-2 TRBV5-5 once CASSLAPRGTGELFF TGTGCCAGCAGCTTGGCCCCCAGGGGGACCGGGGAGCTGTTTTTT
TRBD1 TRBJ2-5 TRBV20-1 - CSMDRDETQYF TGCAGTATGGACAGGGATGAGACCCAGTACTTC
TRBD1 TRBJ2-3 TRBV6-1 - CASSEGDRGGPDTQYF TGTGCCAGCAGTGAAGGGGACAGGGGGGGCCCAGATACGCAGTATTTT
- TRBJ1-1 TRBV12-5 - CASGSPGGMNTEAFF TGTGCTAGTGGTTCTCCGGGGGGCATGAACACTGAAGCTTTCTTT
- TRBJ1-1 TRBV6-1 - CASSLIRDTTEAFF TGTGCCAGCAGTCTGATACGGGACACTACTGAAGCTTTCTTT
TRBD1 TRBJ2-6 TRBV7-9 - CASSFRGQVSGANVLTF TGTGCCAGCAGCTTTAGGGGACAGGTCTCTGGGGCCAACGTCCTGACTTTC
- TRBJ1-2 TRBV6-1 - CASRDAGFGYTF TGTGCCAGCAGAGATGCAGGGTTTGGCTACACCTTC
- TRBJ2-1 TRBV5-1 - CASSLFPGRSNEQFF TGCGCCAGCAGCTTGTTCCCGGGGCGTTCCAATGAGCAGTTCTTC
- TRBJ2-5 TRBV7-2 - CASSWTTAETQYF TGTGCCAGCAGCTGGACTACGGCAGAGACCCAGTACTTC
- TRBJ1-5 TRBV19 - CATGRSNQPQHF TGTGCCACTGGACGCTCTAATCAGCCCCAGCATTTT
- TRBJ2-2 TRBV4-1 - CASSQGRVAGELFF TGCGCCAGCAGCCAAGGAAGGGTAGCCGGGGAGCTGTTTTTT
- TRBJ2-1 TRBV10-2 - CASVDIYSYNEQFF TGCGCCAGCGTGGACATCTACTCCTACAATGAGCAGTTCTTC
- TRBJ1-5 TRBV30 few CAWSARSNQPQHF TGTGCCTGGAGTGCCCGTAGCAATCAGCCCCAGCATTTT
- TRBJ1-5 TRBV6-1 few CASSDRGSNQPQHF TGTGCCAGCAGTGACAGGGGAAGCAATCAGCCCCAGCATTTT
- TRBJ2-5 TRBV5-1 - CASSLFGGVGKETQYF TGCGCCAGCAGCTTGTTTGGGGGCGTGGGCAAAGAGACCCAGTACTTC
- TRBJ1-1 TRBV2 - CASTRSRTEAFF TGTGCCAGCACCAGAAGCCGGACTGAAGCTTTCTTT
- TRBJ2-2 TRBV5-1 - CATARGELFF TGCGCCACCGCTCGGGGGGAGCTGTTTTTT
- TRBJ1-4 TRBV9 - CASSVGRAARGDEKLFF TGTGCCAGCAGCGTAGGAAGGGCAGCTCGAGGTGATGAAAAACTGTTTTTT
TRBD2 TRBJ2-1 TRBV27 - CASSSRTSGRNEQFF TGTGCCAGCAGCTCACGGACTAGCGGGAGGAATGAGCAGTTCTTC
- TRBJ1-5 TRBV6-5 - CASSYGWGQSKHF TGTGCCAGCAGTTACGGATGGGGTCAGTCAAAGCATTTT
TRBD1 TRBJ1-5 TRBV2 few CASSLRQGGGPQHF TGTGCCAGCAGTCTCAGACAGGGGGGAGGACCCCAGCATTTT
- TRBJ1-6 TRBV27 few CASSLVWSSYNSPLHF TGTGCCAGCAGTTTGGTCTGGAGCTCCTATAATTCACCCCTCCACTTT
TRBD1 TRBJ1-5 TRBV2 - CASSYGQGDQPQHF TGTGCCAGCAGTTACGGACAGGGGGATCAGCCCCAGCATTTT
- TRBJ1-4 TRBV25-1 few CASSEAGKNEKLFF TGTGCCAGCAGTGAGGCAGGGAAAAATGAAAAACTGTTTTTT
- TRBJ2-2 TRBV15 - CATSRDNGAGELFF TGTGCCACCAGCAGAGATAATGGGGCCGGGGAGCTGTTTTTT
- TRBJ2-4 TRBV7-8 - CASNIPGDIQYF TGTGCCAGCAATATTCCTGGGGACATTCAGTACTTC
TRBD1 TRBJ1-5 TRBV5-4 - CASSLQGARQPQHF TGTGCCAGCAGCTTACAGGGGGCTCGTCAGCCCCAGCATTTT